What follows are 14 T cell receptor beta chains derived from one specimen sequenced in a study of OX40 agonist ivuxolimab in advanced cancers. Library creation used the immunoSEQ multiplex PCR assay. TCRdb took this table from immuneACCESS and kept in-frame rearrangements with V and J called. Such tables lack part of the clones; where checked against another copy, unresolved V genes explain under half of the gap, and the rest is unexplained. The sample has approximately 38,000 clones on record, 92% of them singletons. Roughly 9.8% of the sample is in the top ten clones. The sample in question was CD4+ or CD8+ T cells sorted from blood, obtained in a trial of the OX40 agonist ivuxolimab. The receptors stem from an adult with an advanced solid tumor such as melanoma, head and neck, liver or kidney cancer.

This chain connects TRBV29-1 to TRBJ2-1; D may be TRBD2 (7 bases). The germline V gene encodes CDR1 SQVTM and CDR2 ANQGSEA. The V gene lost 7 bases and the J gene lost 8 bases, with 21 bases spanning the gap. The CDR3 totals 14 residues. The CDR3 region has the DNA TGCAGCGCTCGAACGGGGGGCTACGGGTATGAGCAGTTCTTC. Translated, it gives CSARTGGYGYEQFF.

This chain links TRBV28 with TRBJ2-2; 8 bases are shared with TRBD2. This CDR3 has 16 residues. Germline V gives CDR1 MDHEN, CDR2 SYDVKM. J was trimmed by 5 bases and V by 3 bases; bases with no gene match: 8. The CDR3 region is CASSFSPGGATGELFF. The CDR3 DNA is TGTGCCAGCAGTTTTTCCCCGGGAGGGGCGACCGGGGAGCTGTTTTTT.

The V call is TRBV10-3, the J call TRBJ1-3; D gene uncertain. Looked up from germline, CDR1 is ENHRY and CDR2 is SYGVKD. This CDR3 comprises 13 residues. V was clipped by 7 bases and J by 0 bases, with 7 bases between them. The CDR3 loop is CAIITDSGNTIYF. Written as DNA, the CDR3 is TGTGCCATCATAACTGACTCTGGAAACACCATATATTTT.

The V gene is TRBV9, the J gene TRBJ1-1; D is ambiguous. The CDR3 runs 16 residues. V was clipped by 5 bases and J by 4 bases, with 21 bases between them. CDR1 is SGDLS and CDR2 is YYNGEE in the germline V gene. The chain's CDR3 is CASSEYPTSSVTEAFF. CDR3 nucleotides: TGTGCCAGCAGTGAATACCCGACAAGTTCGGTCACTGAAGCTTTCTTT.

J is TRBJ2-3 and V is TRBV7-6; TRBD2 matches 14 bases. Germline trimming cut 5 bases from V and 3 bases from J; bases unmatched to any gene: 22. This CDR3 is built from 22 residues. Germline assignment: CDR1 SGHVS and CDR2 FNYEAQ. DNA for the CDR3: TGTGCCAGCAGCCCAGAGCCCCCGCAGGACATGGGACTAGCGGGAGAGACAGATACGCAGTATTTT. It translates to CASSPEPPQDMGLAGETDTQYF.

The chain carries TRBV29-1 and TRBJ1-2; D perhaps matches TRBD1 (5 bases). This CDR3 is built from 8 residues. The V gene lost 8 bases and the J gene lost 9 bases, with 7 bases spanning the gap. The germline CDR1 and CDR2 sequences are SQVTM and ANQGSEA. CDR3 protein: CSQDSYTF. In nucleotides, the CDR3 is TGCAGCCAGGACAGCTACACCTTC.

The chain recombines TRBV27 with TRBJ1-1, with D unclear. Germline lookup yields CDR1 MNHEY and CDR2 SMNVEV (reference sequence). V shed 4 bases and J shed 7 bases, with 16 bases lying between them. The CDR3 runs 14 residues. CDR3 coding DNA: TGTGCCAGCAGTTCGGTAAGGGCGAGAAATGAAGCTTTCTTT. It translates to CASSSVRARNEAFF.

The chain employs TRBV5-1 and TRBJ2-1, with D possibly matching TRBD1 (5 bases). Between the trimmed V and J ends, which lost 2 bases and 0 bases, there was a span of 9 bases. Germline V gene data show CDR1 as SGHRS and CDR2 as YFSETQ. This CDR3 spans 15 amino acids. This chain's CDR3 is CASSLRGLSYNEQFF. The CDR3 bases are TGCGCCAGCAGCTTAAGGGGCCTCTCCTACAATGAGCAGTTCTTC.

CDR3 in amino acids: CASSLSGGRGYNEQFF. The CDR3 DNA is TGTGCCAGCAGTTTATCGGGCGGGAGGGGGTACAATGAGCAGTTCTTC. V usage is TRBV2 and J usage is TRBJ2-1; 9 nucleotides agree with TRBD2. CDR3 length equals 16 residues. Germline V gene lookup returns CDR1 SNHLY and CDR2 FYNNEI. V was pared by 5 bases and J by 4 bases, with 9 bases of the junction left unmatched. The variable domain in full, with the rest retrieved from reference TRBV2 and TRBJ2-1, is EPEVTQTPSHQVTQMGQEVILRCVPISNHLYFYWYRQILGQKVEFLVSFYNNEISEKSEIFDDQFSVERPDGSNFTLKIRSTKLEDSAMYFCASSLSGGRGYNEQFFGPGTRLTVL.

The chain carries TRBV6-5 and TRBJ2-2; 7 nucleotides line up with TRBD1. J lost 7 bases, V lost 5 bases, and 7 bases had no gene match. The CDR3 is 14 amino acids. Germline V gene lookup returns CDR1 MNHEY and CDR2 SVGAGI. The CDR3 protein is CASSHTGASGELFF. In nucleotides, the CDR3 is TGTGCCAGCAGTCACACAGGGGCAAGCGGGGAGCTGTTTTTT.

This clone has only a few counts. The chain has TRBV6-1 and TRBJ2-3, with TRBD2 matching over 14 bases. The trim removed 4 bases at V and 4 bases at J, leaving 1 base unmatched. This CDR3 has 15 residues. Germline values: CDR1 MNHNS, CDR2 SASEGT. The CDR3 protein is CASSGLAGGPDTQYF. As DNA, the CDR3 is TGTGCCAGCAGTGGACTAGCGGGAGGGCCAGATACGCAGTATTTT.

This clone is a singleton in its sample. J is TRBJ1-4 and V is TRBV14, with D perhaps TRBD1 (5 bases). Per the germline V gene, CDR1 is SGHDN and CDR2 is FVKESK. This CDR3 is built from 14 residues. Trimming stripped 0 bases from V and 8 bases from J, with 10 bases between. For the CDR3, the DNA is TGTGCCAGCAGCCAAGAGACAGAAGAGGAAAAACTGTTTTTT. Translating it yields CASSQETEEEKLFF.

DNA of the CDR3: TGTGCCAGCAGCTCGGACTATACGCAGTATTTT. This encodes CASSSDYTQYF. V is TRBV7-9 and J is TRBJ2-3, with D perhaps matching TRBD2 (5 bases). The CDR3 totals 11 residues. Germline loops: CDR1 SEHNR, CDR2 FQNEAQ (reference sequence). V was shortened by 4 bases and J by 7 bases, with 6 bases between the two germline ends. The whole variable domain, filled in from reference TRBV7-9 and TRBJ2-3, reads DTGVSQNPRHKITKRGQNVTFRCDPISEHNRLYWYRQTLGQGPEFLTYFQNEAQLEKSRLLSDRFSAERPKGSFSTLEIQRTEQGDSAMYLCASSSDYTQYFGPGTRLTVL.

This chain joins TRBV7-9 and TRBJ2-1; tentatively, D is TRBD1 or TRBD2 (5 bases each). Between the trimmed V and J ends, which lost 3 bases and 10 bases, there was a span of 10 bases. This CDR3 has 12 residues. The V gene's germline CDR1 is SEHNR and CDR2 FQNEAQ (reference sequence). The CDR3: CASSLGVWEQFF. The CDR3 DNA reads as TGTGCCAGCAGCTTGGGGGTCTGGGAGCAGTTCTTC.